This T cell receptor (beta chain) was retrieved from a study of blood T cell repertoires in COVID-19. Background on the study: Specimens from acute and convalescent COVID-19 originated in the United States, Italy and Spain. T cells, B-cell-depleted T cells, or PBMCs provided the cDNA or gDNA that served as material.

The CDR3 totals 15 residues. Germline-derived CDR1 and CDR2 are SGHKS and YYEKEE (reference sequence). V shed 0 bases, J shed 6 bases, and the junction held 4 bases outside the gene matches. As regards this clone: Other DNA variants within this sample encode the same CDR3.

Per the study methods: Nucleated cell counts were estimated from reference gene primer amplification. Assay: immunoSEQ multiplex PCR; the TCRdb copy retains only in-frame clones and omits some. V and J calls and clone size come straight from that table; D and trimming were deduced from the DNA. Of under 40,000 clones detected, roughly 84% appear once; the ten largest clones hold more than 12%. Sequencing was done on a sample of peripheral blood. This sequence joins TRBV5-5 and TRBJ1-5; 9 bases line up with TRBD1. This sequence originates from a man aged 45-65 years with active or convalescent COVID-19. CDR3 amino acids: CASSLVDRGGQPQHF. The CDR3 DNA sequence: TGTGCCAGCAGCTTGGTGGACAGGGGTGGTCAGCCCCAGCATTTT.